The 30 T cell receptor beta chains presented below share a single source sample, sequenced in a study of cytomegalovirus exposure and HLA in healthy donors (dated by TCRdb to 2016 to 2017). Library construction relied on the immunoSEQ multiplex PCR assay. A mixture of 60 forward primers for TCR Vbeta segments and 13 reverse primers for TCR Jbeta segments was used in the multiplex PCR. In its TCRdb copy, this immuneACCESS table keeps in-frame sequences only and misses some clones. Where compared with another copy, unresolved V genes explain less than half of these, and the others have no known cause. This sample is represented by over 90,000 clones; 65% to 85% of them were singletons. Of the sample, about 4.8% is held by the ten largest clones. Material: PBMCs. The receptors stem from a man aged 35 to 55 in good health and CMV-seropositive.

This chain joins TRBV28 and TRBJ1-3, with D maybe TRBD1 (6 bases). Germline CDR1 reads MDHEN; CDR2 reads SYDVKM. This CDR3 is built from 14 residues. The V end lost 3 bases, the J end lost 0 bases, and 6 bases lay between the germline ends. The CDR3 protein is CASSLDSSGNTIYF. CDR3 nucleotide sequence: TGTGCCAGCAGTTTGGACAGCTCTGGAAACACCATATATTTT.

This sequence joins TRBV28 and TRBJ2-3; tentative D call: TRBD1 (5 bases). V lost 8 bases and J 8 bases, leaving 17 bases between the germline ends. Per the germline V gene, CDR1 is MDHEN and CDR2 is SYDVKM. There are 13 residues in the CDR3. The CDR3 DNA is TGTGCCAGCCTTGGGGCCGGACGATTTACGCAGTATTTT. It specifies CASLGAGRFTQYF.

This clone occurred a few times. The V gene is TRBV5-6, the J gene TRBJ2-1, with D perhaps TRBD2 (6 bases). From germline, CDR1 is SGHDT and CDR2 YYEEEE. The V and J ends lost 0 bases and 3 bases respectively, with 10 bases between them. This CDR3 comprises 15 residues. This CDR3 is CASSLERVNYNEQFF. The CDR3 DNA sequence: TGTGCCAGCAGCTTGGAGCGGGTGAACTACAATGAGCAGTTCTTC.

This clone turned up a few times. This sequence joins TRBV6-6 and TRBJ1-1, with 8 bases fitting TRBD1. Germline V gives CDR1 MNHNY, CDR2 SVGAGI (reference sequence). Trimming cost V 7 bases and J 8 bases; bases outside gene matches: 15. This CDR3 region has 15 residues. CDR3 region: CASTPPTGTGEEAFF. The CDR3 DNA reads as TGTGCCAGCACCCCCCCCACCGGGACAGGAGAGGAAGCTTTCTTT.

The chain couples TRBV2 to TRBJ2-2; TRBD1 agrees at 7 bases. CDR3 length equals 15 residues. The germline CDR1 and CDR2 sequences are SNHLY and FYNNEI. The trim removed 7 bases at V and 4 bases at J, leaving 9 bases unmatched. This chain's CDR3 is CASTQRPGGTGELFF. The CDR3 coding sequence is TGTGCCAGCACCCAGAGGCCAGGGGGCACCGGGGAGCTGTTTTTT. Using reference TRBV2 and TRBJ2-2 for the parts outside the CDR3, the full variable domain is EPEVTQTPSHQVTQMGQEVILRCVPISNHLYFYWYRQILGQKVEFLVSFYNNEISEKSEIFDDQFSVERPDGSNFTLKIRSTKLEDSAMYFCASTQRPGGTGELFFGEGSRLTVL.

This clone was recorded only once. The chain combines TRBV27 with TRBJ1-2; 10 bases align to TRBD1. Losses at the gene ends were 3 bases for V and 7 bases for J; bases not matched to a gene: 11. There are 16 residues in the CDR3. Germline V lookup: CDR1 MNHEY, CDR2 SMNVEV (reference sequence). The CDR3 loop is CASSFRVRQGAGGYTF. The CDR3 coding sequence is TGTGCCAGCAGTTTCCGCGTCCGACAGGGGGCGGGTGGCTACACCTTC.

This clone appeared a few times. This chain uses TRBV6-1 with TRBJ1-4; 9 bases line up with TRBD1. Trimming removed 6 bases from V and 5 bases from J; junction bases left unmatched: 4. The CDR3 consists of 14 residues. In germline, CDR1 is MNHNS, CDR2 SASEGT. The chain's CDR3 is CASRTGGQNEKLFF. DNA for the CDR3: TGTGCCAGCAGGACAGGGGGTCAGAATGAAAAACTGTTTTTT.

This chain links TRBV6-5 with TRBJ1-2; the D is unclear. Germline V gene sequence: CDR1 MNHEY, CDR2 SVGAGI. Trimming removed 0 bases from V and 4 bases from J, with 15 bases in between. The CDR3 is 16 amino acids. As DNA, the CDR3 is TGTGCCAGCAGTTACTCAACCGGGAGCCTTGGCTATGGCTACACCTTC. Translating it yields CASSYSTGSLGYGYTF.

In its sample, this clone was seen once. This chain uses TRBV2 with TRBJ1-1; D is ambiguous. V was cut by 7 bases and J by 1 base, with 7 bases left in between. Germline V gives CDR1 SNHLY, CDR2 FYNNEI. This CDR3 has 12 residues. The CDR3 region has the DNA TGTGCCAGCACGTTGGCGAACACTGAAGCTTTCTTT. Translated, it gives CASTLANTEAFF.

The chain joins TRBV2 to TRBJ2-1; 11 positions agree with TRBD2. The germline CDR1 and CDR2 sequences are SNHLY and FYNNEI. The CDR3 sequence is 15 residues long. V gave up 7 bases and J gave up 3 bases; unmatched junction bases: 5. The DNA for the CDR3 is TGTGCCAGCAAGATCCTAGCGGGAGGCTACAATGAGCAGTTCTTC. Amino acid sequence: CASKILAGGYNEQFF.

The chain couples TRBV27 to TRBJ2-7; D unresolved. The germline CDR1 and CDR2 sequences are MNHEY and SMNVEV (reference sequence). The CDR3 extends over 13 amino acids. The germline V and J ends were trimmed by 2 bases and 2 bases, with 7 bases remaining between them. DNA of the CDR3: TGTGCCAGCAGTTTAAATCAGGCCTACGAGCAGTACTTC. It encodes CASSLNQAYEQYF.

J is TRBJ1-5 and V is TRBV2; 7 bases are a match to TRBD1. The CDR3 consists of 16 residues. The V and J ends lost 6 bases and 0 bases, in that order; junction bases with no gene match: 8. Germline CDR1 SNHLY, CDR2 FYNNEI. This chain's CDR3 is CASSADRSLSNQPQHF. The DNA of the CDR3 is TGTGCCAGCAGCGCGGACAGGTCCCTTAGCAATCAGCCCCAGCATTTT.

The rearrangement joins TRBV18 to TRBJ1-1; no clear D. CDR3 length: 15 amino acids. Trimming removed 8 bases from V and 3 bases from J, with 19 bases in between. Germline V gene lookup returns CDR1 KGHSH and CDR2 LQKENI. The CDR3: CASASAASRDTEAFF. In DNA form, the CDR3 reads TGTGCCAGCGCATCTGCGGCAAGCCGGGACACTGAAGCTTTCTTT.

This sequence joins TRBV29-1 and TRBJ2-3; D is perhaps TRBD2 (6 bases). The CDR3 consists of 13 residues. V gave up 7 bases and J gave up 4 bases, with 15 bases separating them. CDR1 is SQVTM, CDR2 ANQGSEA, per germline. This CDR3 reads CSADGGGSDTQYF. Here the CDR3 DNA reads TGCAGCGCCGACGGGGGAGGCTCAGATACGCAGTATTTT.

The rearrangement joins TRBV29-1 to TRBJ2-3; 9 bases are shared with TRBD1. J lost 2 bases, V lost 7 bases, and 13 bases had no gene match. CDR3 length: 16 amino acids. Germline lookup yields CDR1 SQVTM and CDR2 ANQGSEA. CDR3 sequence: CSAVPRTGAVTDTQYF. In DNA form, the CDR3 reads TGCAGCGCCGTCCCCCGGACAGGGGCTGTCACAGATACGCAGTATTTT.

This clone was detected once. The chain recombines TRBV18 with TRBJ1-3; D uncertain. Trimming left V 1 base short and J 0 bases short, with 7 bases between. In germline, CDR1 is KGHSH, CDR2 LQKENI. The CDR3 covers 15 residues. The CDR3 reads CASSPRESSGNTIYF. CDR3 nucleotides: TGTGCCAGCTCACCACGTGAGAGCTCTGGAAACACCATATATTTT. The entire variable domain, with the rest obtained from reference TRBV18 and TRBJ1-3, is as follows: NAGVMQNPRHLVRRRGQEARLRCSPMKGHSHVYWYRQLPEEGLKFMVYLQKENIIDESGMPKERFSAEFPKEGPSILRIQQVVRGDSAAYFCASSPRESSGNTIYFGEGSWLTVV.

This clone has just a few counts. The rearrangement joins TRBV10-3 to TRBJ2-1; TRBD2 matches at 8 bases. V was clipped by 4 bases and J by 7 bases; unmatched bases: 6. The CDR3 covers 14 residues. In germline, CDR1 is ENHRY, CDR2 SYGVKD. CDR3 nucleotides: TGTGCCATCAGTGGGCCTAGCGGGCGAAATGAGCAGTTCTTC. Its translation is CAISGPSGRNEQFF.

J is TRBJ1-1 and V is TRBV2; the D is unclear. The V end was cut by 8 bases, the J end by 10 bases, with 11 bases between. Germline CDR1 SNHLY, CDR2 FYNNEI. CDR3 length equals 10 residues. The CDR3 nucleotides are TGTGCCAGCGGGAGGATAGGAGCTTTCTTT. Encoded protein: CASGRIGAFF.

This rearrangement joins TRBV11-3 to TRBJ2-2, with 9 nucleotides matching TRBD2. Germline V gene data show CDR1 as SGHNT and CDR2 as YENEEA. After removal of 3 bases from V and 4 bases from J, the junction contained 3 bases not matched to a gene. The CDR3 extends over 15 amino acids. The CDR3 DNA reads TGTGCCAGCAGCTTTCTAGCGGGGAGCACCGGGGAGCTGTTTTTT. Its protein product is CASSFLAGSTGELFF.

The chain has TRBV30 and TRBJ2-5; 7 nucleotides match TRBD2. After removal of 7 bases from V and 7 bases from J, the junction contained 12 bases not matched to a gene. From germline, CDR1 is GTSNPN and CDR2 SVGIG (reference sequence). This CDR3 region has 13 residues. CDR3 amino acids: CASQTSPGGTQYF. The CDR3 DNA reads as TGTGCCTCCCAAACTAGCCCGGGAGGGACCCAGTACTTC.

In this sample, this clone turned up a few times. The genes are TRBV6-5 and TRBJ2-7; TRBD2 matches 11 bases. Germline lookup yields CDR1 MNHEY and CDR2 SVGAGI. V shed 0 bases, J shed 5 bases, and the junction held 6 bases outside the gene matches. There are 16 residues in the CDR3. The CDR3 nucleotides are TGTGCCAGCAGTTACTCCGGGACTAGCGGTCTACACGAGCAGTACTTC. This translates into CASSYSGTSGLHEQYF.

The J gene is TRBJ2-7, the V gene TRBV11-3; TRBD2 is a possible D gene (5 bases). CDR3 size: 13 residues. V lost 4 bases, J lost 2 bases, and 9 bases lay in between. The germline V gene encodes CDR1 SGHNT and CDR2 YENEEA. The chain's CDR3 is CASSSSSPYEQYF. The CDR3 bases are TGTGCCAGCAGCTCTAGCTCACCCTACGAGCAGTACTTC.

The chain couples TRBV27 to TRBJ2-3; 13 bases are a match to TRBD2. This CDR3 comprises 15 residues. Germline CDR1 reads MNHEY; CDR2 reads SMNVEV (reference sequence). Trimming cost V 8 bases and J 6 bases; bases outside gene matches: 8. CDR3 sequence reads: CASAGTSGVVDTQYF. CDR3 sequence (DNA): TGTGCCAGCGCCGGGACTAGCGGGGTTGTGGATACGCAGTATTTT.

The rearrangement uses TRBV4-2 and TRBJ1-3; D remains unclear. CDR1 is LGHNA and CDR2 is YNFKEQ in the germline V gene. The CDR3 covers 15 residues. The ends were cut back, 0 bases at V and 3 bases at J, with 9 bases in the middle. CDR3 region: CASSQDEAIGNTIYF. DNA for the CDR3: TGTGCCAGCAGCCAAGATGAGGCCATTGGAAACACCATATATTTT.

The gene calls are TRBV30 and TRBJ1-6, with TRBD1 matching 9 bases. J was trimmed by 7 bases and V by 3 bases; bases with no gene match: 4. In germline, CDR1 is GTSNPN, CDR2 SVGIG (reference sequence). There are 14 residues in the CDR3. The DNA of the CDR3 is TGTGCCTGGAGCCTTGGGACAGGGAATTCACCCCTCCACTTT. This gives the protein CAWSLGTGNSPLHF.

The chain has TRBV18 and TRBJ1-5; possible D gene TRBD1, 5 bases. Between the trimmed V and J ends, which lost 6 bases and 6 bases, there was a span of 15 bases. CDR3 length: 14 residues. Per germline, CDR1 KGHSH and CDR2 LQKENI. The CDR3 reads CASSPAAGGQPQHF. In DNA form, the CDR3 reads TGTGCCAGCTCGCCCGCCGCCGGGGGTCAGCCCCAGCATTTT.

This clone was counted a single time. The chain couples TRBV2 to TRBJ1-4; 8 nucleotides line up with TRBD1. There are 17 residues in the CDR3. In germline, CDR1 is SNHLY, CDR2 FYNNEI. V shed 1 base and J 8 bases; nucleotides not matched to a gene: 12. The CDR3 spells CASSEVGPRGRGEKLFF. CDR3 nucleotides: TGTGCCAGCAGTGAAGTCGGGCCCAGGGGGCGCGGAGAAAAACTGTTTTTT. Combining the CDR3 with reference TRBV2 and TRBJ1-4 gives the whole variable domain EPEVTQTPSHQVTQMGQEVILRCVPISNHLYFYWYRQILGQKVEFLVSFYNNEISEKSEIFDDQFSVERPDGSNFTLKIRSTKLEDSAMYFCASSEVGPRGRGEKLFFGSGTQLSVL.

The CDR3 coding sequence is TGTGCCAGCAGTGAGTCAGAAGAGACCCAGTACTTC. Residues: CASSESEETQYF. The chain has TRBV2 and TRBJ2-5, with D unresolved. Trimming removed 3 bases from V and 3 bases from J, with 5 bases in between. Germline V lookup: CDR1 SNHLY, CDR2 FYNNEI. This CDR3 region has 12 residues.

The chain employs TRBV7-9 and TRBJ2-7; 8 nucleotides match TRBD1. V gave up 3 bases and J gave up 2 bases; unmatched junction bases: 6. The CDR3 has 15 amino acids. Looked up from germline, CDR1 is SEHNR and CDR2 is FQNEAQ (reference sequence). Here the CDR3 reads CASSLGRGPAYEQYF. The CDR3, as DNA: TGTGCCAGCAGCTTGGGCAGGGGGCCAGCCTACGAGCAGTACTTC.

The count of this clone is one. The chain employs TRBV6-4 and TRBJ1-5, with a possible D match to TRBD1 (6 bases). The CDR3 runs 15 residues. Germline V gene data show CDR1 as MRHNA and CDR2 as SNTAGT. Trimming left V 5 bases short and J 9 bases short, with 20 bases between. CDR3 nucleotides: TGTGCCAGCAGTTACAGGGCCGAGCGTGTGGGGCCCCAGCATTTT. Translated: CASSYRAERVGPQHF.